The rows below give T cell receptor beta chains drawn from one sample of a study of blood T cells in healthy people across ages. TCRdb re-called the 5' RACE reads through MiXCR, storing one row per CDR3 protein. Among 700,000 to 1,000,000 distinct CDR3 sequences listed, 40% to 50% were seen once. Specimen: blood. The receptors stem from a man aged 55 to 69 in good health. CDR3s include the opening cysteine and the closing phenylalanine or tryptophan. Fields, in order: V gene, CDR3 protein.

v_call: TRBV7-2; cdr3_aa: CASSLDLYSSHYGYTF
v_call: TRBV3-1; cdr3_aa: CASSHRASGGTQFF
v_call: TRBV7-9; cdr3_aa: CASSFPENKETQYF
v_call: TRBV7-2; cdr3_aa: CASSRGTASTDTQYF
v_call: TRBV11-2; cdr3_aa: CASSVGGRYEQYF
v_call: TRBV4-3; cdr3_aa: CASSQMGGAVYSPLHF
v_call: TRBV5-1; cdr3_aa: CASSARGQRADTQYF
v_call: TRBV29-1; cdr3_aa: CSVARLGGFSELFF
v_call: TRBV20-1; cdr3_aa: CSARHQGGTQYF
v_call: TRBV7-7; cdr3_aa: CASSPGERGAYNEQFF
v_call: TRBV20-1; cdr3_aa: CSARDGTGGGEQFF
v_call: TRBV7-2; cdr3_aa: CASSLDGGGPLGEQYF
v_call: TRBV6-2/TRBV6-3; cdr3_aa: CASSTRTGGDTGELFF
v_call: TRBV12-3/TRBV12-4; cdr3_aa: CASSSPLGLAGGPAGANVLTF
v_call: TRBV9; cdr3_aa: CASSTSGGYNTQYF
v_call: TRBV3-1; cdr3_aa: CASSQEVLAGLNTGELFF
v_call: TRBV28; cdr3_aa: CASRDSMNTGELFF
v_call: TRBV12-3/TRBV12-4; cdr3_aa: CASRDRGLNYGYTF
v_call: TRBV14; cdr3_aa: CASSADRGYHGYTF
v_call: TRBV11-3; cdr3_aa: CASSLAPLAGETYEQYF
v_call: TRBV9; cdr3_aa: CASSVDVSGPLHF
v_call: TRBV5-1; cdr3_aa: CASSPARLNERFF
v_call: TRBV2; cdr3_aa: CASSETGDWAKNIQYF
v_call: TRBV20-1; cdr3_aa: CSARDPAGFSGNTIYF
v_call: TRBV6-5; cdr3_aa: CASSGQGAIGTQYF
v_call: TRBV29-1; cdr3_aa: CSGQQGRAEAFF
v_call: TRBV6-1; cdr3_aa: CASLGQGVPSYERYF
v_call: TRBV9; cdr3_aa: CASSVERVSGANVLTF
v_call: TRBV6-6; cdr3_aa: CASSYRDRLYGYTF
v_call: TRBV10-3; cdr3_aa: CAISGGSTEAFF
v_call: TRBV7-9; cdr3_aa: CASSLAQGKTPLNTEAFF
v_call: TRBV3-1; cdr3_aa: CASSQEVSVTEAFF
v_call: TRBV3-1; cdr3_aa: CASSQGDYGYTF
v_call: TRBV13; cdr3_aa: CASSLGQEANEKLFF
v_call: TRBV10-2; cdr3_aa: CASSEGGRNEKLFF